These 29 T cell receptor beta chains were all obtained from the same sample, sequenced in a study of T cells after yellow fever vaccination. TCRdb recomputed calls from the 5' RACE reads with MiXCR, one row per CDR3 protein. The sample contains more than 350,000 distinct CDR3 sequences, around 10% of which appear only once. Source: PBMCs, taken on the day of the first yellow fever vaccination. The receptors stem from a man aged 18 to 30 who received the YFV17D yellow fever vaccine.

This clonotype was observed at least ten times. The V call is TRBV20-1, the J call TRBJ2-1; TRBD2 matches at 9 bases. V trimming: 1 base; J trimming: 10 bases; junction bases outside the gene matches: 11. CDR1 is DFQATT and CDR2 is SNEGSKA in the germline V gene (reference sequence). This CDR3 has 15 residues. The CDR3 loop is CSARAPSGVIEEQFF. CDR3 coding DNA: TGCAGTGCTAGAGCCCCTAGCGGGGTAATAGAGGAGCAGTTCTTC.

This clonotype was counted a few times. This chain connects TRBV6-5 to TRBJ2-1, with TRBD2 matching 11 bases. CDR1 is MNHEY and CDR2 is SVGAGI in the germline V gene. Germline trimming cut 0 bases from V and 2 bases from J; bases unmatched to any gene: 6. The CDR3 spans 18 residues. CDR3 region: CASSYSLAGGSPYNEQFF. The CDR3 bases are TGTGCCAGCAGTTACTCGCTAGCGGGGGGTTCCCCCTACAATGAGCAGTTCTTC.

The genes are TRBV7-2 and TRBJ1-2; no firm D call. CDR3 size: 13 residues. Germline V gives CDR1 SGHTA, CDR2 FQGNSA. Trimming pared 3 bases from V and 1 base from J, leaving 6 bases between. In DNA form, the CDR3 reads TGTGCCAGCAGCTTTAATTTTAACTATGGCTACACCTTC. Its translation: CASSFNFNYGYTF.

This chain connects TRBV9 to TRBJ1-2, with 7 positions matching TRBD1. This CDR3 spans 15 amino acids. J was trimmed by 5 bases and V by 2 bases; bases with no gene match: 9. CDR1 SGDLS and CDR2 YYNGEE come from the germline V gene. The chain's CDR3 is CASSVGDRVKYGYTF. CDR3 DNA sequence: TGTGCCAGCAGCGTGGGCGACAGGGTGAAATATGGCTACACCTTC.

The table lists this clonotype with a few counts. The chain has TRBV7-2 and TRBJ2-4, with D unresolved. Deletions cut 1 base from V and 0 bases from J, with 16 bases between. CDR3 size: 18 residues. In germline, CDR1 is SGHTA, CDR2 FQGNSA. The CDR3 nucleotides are TGTGCCAGCAGCTTAGTGCTTGCGGATGCTCTAGCCAAAAACATTCAGTACTTC. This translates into CASSLVLADALAKNIQYF.

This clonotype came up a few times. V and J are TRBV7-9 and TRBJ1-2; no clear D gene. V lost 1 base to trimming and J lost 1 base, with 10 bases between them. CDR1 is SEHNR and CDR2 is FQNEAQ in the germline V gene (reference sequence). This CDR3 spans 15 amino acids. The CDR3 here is CASSLGTEDNYGYTF. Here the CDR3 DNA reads TGTGCCAGCAGCTTAGGGACGGAAGATAACTATGGCTACACCTTC.

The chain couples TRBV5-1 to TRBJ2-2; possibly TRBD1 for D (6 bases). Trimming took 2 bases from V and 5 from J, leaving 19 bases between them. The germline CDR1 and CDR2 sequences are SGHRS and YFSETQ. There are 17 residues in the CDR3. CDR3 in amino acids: CASSFSPRDIETGELFF. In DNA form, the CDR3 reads TGCGCCAGCAGCTTCTCACCCCGGGACATTGAGACCGGGGAGCTGTTTTTT.

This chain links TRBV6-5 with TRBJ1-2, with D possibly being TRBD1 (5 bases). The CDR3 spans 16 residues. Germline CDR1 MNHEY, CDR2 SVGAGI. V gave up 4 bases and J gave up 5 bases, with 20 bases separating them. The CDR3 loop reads CASSSLYKPRAYGYTF. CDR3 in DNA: TGTGCCAGCAGTTCTTTATATAAGCCCAGGGCTTATGGCTACACCTTC.

The CDR3 region is CASSYAMARDLSGANVLTF. The CDR3 nucleotides read TGTGCCAGCAGTTATGCCATGGCCAGGGACCTCTCTGGGGCCAACGTCCTGACTTTC. The chain combines TRBV6-5 with TRBJ2-6, with D perhaps being TRBD1 or TRBD2 (5 bases each). Germline CDR1 is MNHEY and CDR2 is SVGAGI. V gave up 3 bases and J gave up 0 bases, with 18 bases separating them. This CDR3 region has 19 residues.

In DNA form, the CDR3 reads TGCGCCAGCAGCCCAGGGTTTAACTATGGCTACACCTTC. Amino acids: CASSPGFNYGYTF. The J gene is TRBJ1-2, the V gene TRBV4-3, with D possibly TRBD1 on 5 matching bases. Deletions cut 4 bases from V and 1 base from J, with 7 bases between. The CDR3 runs 13 residues. Germline lookup yields CDR1 LGHNA and CDR2 YSLEER.

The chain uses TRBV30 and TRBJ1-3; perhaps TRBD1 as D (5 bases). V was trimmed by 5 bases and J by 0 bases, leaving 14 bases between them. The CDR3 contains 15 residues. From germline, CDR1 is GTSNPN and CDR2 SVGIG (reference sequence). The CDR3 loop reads CAWVGPLVSGNTIYF. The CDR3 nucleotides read TGTGCCTGGGTGGGGCCGCTGGTCTCTGGAAACACCATATATTTT.

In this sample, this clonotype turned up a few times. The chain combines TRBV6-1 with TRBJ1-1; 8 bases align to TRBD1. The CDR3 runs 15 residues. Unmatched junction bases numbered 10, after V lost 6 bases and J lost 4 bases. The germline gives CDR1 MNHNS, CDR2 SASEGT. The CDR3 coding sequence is TGTGCCAGCAGCCCGGGACAGGCCTCGCGCACTGAAGCTTTCTTT. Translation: CASSPGQASRTEAFF.

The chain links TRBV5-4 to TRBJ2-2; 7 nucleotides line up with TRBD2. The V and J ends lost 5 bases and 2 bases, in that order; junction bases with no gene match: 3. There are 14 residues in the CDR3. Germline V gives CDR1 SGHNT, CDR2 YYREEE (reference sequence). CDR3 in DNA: TGTGCCAGCAGACTGGGACTAAACACCGGGGAGCTGTTTTTT. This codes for CASRLGLNTGELFF.

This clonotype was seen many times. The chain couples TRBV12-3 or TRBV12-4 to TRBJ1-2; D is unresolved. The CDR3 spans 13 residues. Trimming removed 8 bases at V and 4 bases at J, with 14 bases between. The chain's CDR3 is CASSWEGSYGYTF. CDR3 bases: TGTGCCAGCTCGTGGGAGGGCAGCTATGGCTACACCTTC.

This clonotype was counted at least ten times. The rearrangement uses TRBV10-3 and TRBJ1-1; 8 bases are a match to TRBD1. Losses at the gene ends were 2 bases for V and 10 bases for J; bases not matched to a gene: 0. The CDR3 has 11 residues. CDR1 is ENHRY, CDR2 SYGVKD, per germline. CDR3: CAISEQGAAFF. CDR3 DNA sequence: TGTGCCATCAGTGAGCAGGGGGCAGCTTTCTTT.

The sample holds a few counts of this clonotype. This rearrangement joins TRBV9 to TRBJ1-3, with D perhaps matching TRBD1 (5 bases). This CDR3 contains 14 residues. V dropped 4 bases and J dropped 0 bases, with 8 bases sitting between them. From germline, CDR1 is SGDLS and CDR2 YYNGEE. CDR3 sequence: CASSSDNSGNTIYF. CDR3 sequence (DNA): TGTGCCAGCAGCTCGGACAACTCTGGAAACACCATATATTTT.

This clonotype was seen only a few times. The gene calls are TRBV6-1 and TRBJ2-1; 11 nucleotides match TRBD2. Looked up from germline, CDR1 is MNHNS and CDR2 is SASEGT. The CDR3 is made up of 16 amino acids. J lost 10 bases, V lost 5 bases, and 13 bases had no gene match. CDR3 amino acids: CASSPLAGGQAGEQFF. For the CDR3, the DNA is TGTGCCAGCAGTCCCCTAGCGGGGGGTCAGGCGGGGGAGCAGTTCTTC.

The CDR3 sequence: CASSQDPLAGVDEQFF. The CDR3 DNA follows: TGTGCCAGCAGCCAAGATCCACTAGCGGGGGTCGATGAGCAGTTCTTC. This sequence joins TRBV3-1 and TRBJ2-1; 11 bases map to TRBD2. The CDR3 has 16 amino acids. In germline, CDR1 is LGHDT, CDR2 YNNKEL (reference sequence). After removal of 0 bases from V and 8 bases from J, the junction contained 6 bases not matched to a gene.

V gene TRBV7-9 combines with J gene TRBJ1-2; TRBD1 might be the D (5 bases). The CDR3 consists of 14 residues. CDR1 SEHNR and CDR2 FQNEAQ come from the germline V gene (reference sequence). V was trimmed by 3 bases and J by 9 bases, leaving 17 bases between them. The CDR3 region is CASSLTGTETRYTF. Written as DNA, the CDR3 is TGTGCCAGCAGCTTGACCGGGACGGAAACCCGCTACACCTTC. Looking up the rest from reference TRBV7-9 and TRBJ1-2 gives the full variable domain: DTGVSQNPRHKITKRGQNVTFRCDPISEHNRLYWYRQTLGQGPEFLTYFQNEAQLEKSRLLSDRFSAERPKGSFSTLEIQRTEQGDSAMYLCASSLTGTETRYTFGSGTRLTVV.

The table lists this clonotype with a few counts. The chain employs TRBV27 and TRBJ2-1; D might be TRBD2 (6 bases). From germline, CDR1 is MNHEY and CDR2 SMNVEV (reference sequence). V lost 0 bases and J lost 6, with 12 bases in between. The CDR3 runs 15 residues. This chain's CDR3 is CASSLSIGGVNEQFF. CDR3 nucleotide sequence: TGTGCCAGCAGTTTATCGATAGGCGGGGTCAATGAGCAGTTCTTC.

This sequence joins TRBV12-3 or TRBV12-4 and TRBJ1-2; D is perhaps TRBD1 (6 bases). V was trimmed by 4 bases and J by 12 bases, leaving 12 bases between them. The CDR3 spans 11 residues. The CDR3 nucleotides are TGTGCCAGCAGTTCCCAGGGGATCAACACCTTC. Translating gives CASSSQGINTF.

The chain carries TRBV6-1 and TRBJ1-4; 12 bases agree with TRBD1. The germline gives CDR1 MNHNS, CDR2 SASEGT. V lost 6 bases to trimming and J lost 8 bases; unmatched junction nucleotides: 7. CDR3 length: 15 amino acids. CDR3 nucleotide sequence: TGTGCCAGCAGCGCTTCCGGGACAGGGGGCGAAAAACTGTTTTTT. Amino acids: CASSASGTGGEKLFF.

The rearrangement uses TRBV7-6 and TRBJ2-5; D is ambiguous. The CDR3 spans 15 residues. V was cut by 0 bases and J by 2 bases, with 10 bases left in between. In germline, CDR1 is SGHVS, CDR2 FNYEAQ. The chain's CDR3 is CASSLAGSLQETQYF. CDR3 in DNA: TGTGCCAGCAGCTTAGCCGGCAGTTTACAAGAGACCCAGTACTTC.

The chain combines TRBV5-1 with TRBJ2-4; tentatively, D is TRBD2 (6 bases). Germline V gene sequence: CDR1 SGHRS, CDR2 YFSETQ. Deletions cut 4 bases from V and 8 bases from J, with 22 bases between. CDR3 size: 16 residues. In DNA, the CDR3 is TGCGCCAGCAGCCGCGGGACTCTAAGACTGGGGGACATTCAGTACTTC. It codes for CASSRGTLRLGDIQYF. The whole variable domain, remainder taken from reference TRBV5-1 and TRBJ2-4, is KAGVTQTPRYLIKTRGQQVTLSCSPISGHRSVSWYQQTPGQGLQFLFEYFSETQRNKGNFPGRFSGRQFSNSRSEMNVSTLELGDSALYLCASSRGTLRLGDIQYFGAGTRLSVL.

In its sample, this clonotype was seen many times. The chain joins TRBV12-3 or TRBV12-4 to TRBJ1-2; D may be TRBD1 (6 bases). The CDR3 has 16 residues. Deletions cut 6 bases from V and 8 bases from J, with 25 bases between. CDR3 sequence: CASSPGGTRVRGGYTF. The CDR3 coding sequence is TGTGCCAGCAGCCCCGGGGGGACACGCGTTCGGGGCGGCTACACCTTC.

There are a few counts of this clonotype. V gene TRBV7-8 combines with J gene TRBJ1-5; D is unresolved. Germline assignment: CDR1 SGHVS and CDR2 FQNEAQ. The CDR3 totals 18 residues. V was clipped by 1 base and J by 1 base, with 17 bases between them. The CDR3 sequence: CASSLVSGRKGSNQPQHF. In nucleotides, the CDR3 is TGTGCCAGCAGCTTAGTATCGGGCAGAAAAGGGAGCAATCAGCCCCAGCATTTT.

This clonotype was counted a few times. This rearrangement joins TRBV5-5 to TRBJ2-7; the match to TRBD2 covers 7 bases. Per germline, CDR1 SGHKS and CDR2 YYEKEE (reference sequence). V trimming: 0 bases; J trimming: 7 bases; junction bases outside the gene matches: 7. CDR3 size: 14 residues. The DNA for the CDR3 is TGTGCCAGCAGCTTGGCTAGCGGACCGGGAGAGCAGTACGTC. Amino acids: CASSLASGPGEQYV.

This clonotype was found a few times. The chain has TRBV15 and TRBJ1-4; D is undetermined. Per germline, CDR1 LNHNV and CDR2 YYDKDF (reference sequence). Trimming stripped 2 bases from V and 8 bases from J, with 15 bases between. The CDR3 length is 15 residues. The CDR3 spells CATSRRFRTGEKLFF. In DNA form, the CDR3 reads TGTGCCACCAGCAGACGCTTCCGGACGGGGGAAAAACTGTTTTTT.

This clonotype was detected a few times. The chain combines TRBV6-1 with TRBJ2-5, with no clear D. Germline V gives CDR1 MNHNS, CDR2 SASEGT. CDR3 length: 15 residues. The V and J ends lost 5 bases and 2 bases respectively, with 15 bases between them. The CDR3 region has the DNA TGTGCCAGCAGTAGGGTTCCCCAGCCACAAGAGACCCAGTACTTC. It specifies CASSRVPQPQETQYF.